This T cell receptor beta chain was found in a study of T cell responses to AZD1222 COVID-19 vaccine. General study results and limits: After the peak T cell response, and only then, were repertoires sampled. As reported, nearly half of all spike-specific TCRs target variant regions that are unmutated.

This table comes from immunoSEQ multiplex PCR, and its TCRdb copy is limited to in-frame clones, with some not included. The sample includes under 200,000 clones, 91% of them seen just once. Comment on this clone: Its antigen is not known.

This CDR3 contains 13 residues. Per germline, CDR1 SQVTM and CDR2 ANQGSEA. The V gene lost 0 bases and the J gene lost 8 bases, with 11 bases spanning the gap. The rearrangement links TRBV29-1 to TRBJ1-3; D is possibly TRBD1 (6 bases). This sequence was found in an adult in good health. The sample was peripheral blood, taken on day 0 of AZD1222 vaccination. DNA for the CDR3: TGCAGCGTTGAAGATCCAAGGGGGTACACCATATATTTT. Translated: CSVEDPRGYTIYF.